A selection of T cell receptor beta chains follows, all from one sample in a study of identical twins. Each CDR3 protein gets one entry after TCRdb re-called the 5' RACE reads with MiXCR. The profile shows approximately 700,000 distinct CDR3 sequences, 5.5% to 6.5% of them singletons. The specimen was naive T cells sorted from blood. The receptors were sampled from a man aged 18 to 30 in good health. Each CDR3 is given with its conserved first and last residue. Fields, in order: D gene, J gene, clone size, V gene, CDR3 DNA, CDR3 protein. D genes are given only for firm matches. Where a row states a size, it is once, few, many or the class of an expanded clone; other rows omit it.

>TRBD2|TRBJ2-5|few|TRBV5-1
TGCGCCAGCAGCTTGGGGCTAGCGGGAGGAAATGAGACCCAGTACTTC
CASSLGLAGGNETQYF
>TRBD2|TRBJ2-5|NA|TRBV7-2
TGTGCCAGCAGCTTAGTCTTCCTAGCGGGAGGTTTCGAGACCCAGTACTTC
CASSLVFLAGGFETQYF
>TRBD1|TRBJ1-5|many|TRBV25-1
TGTGCCAGCAGTGGATCCGGGACAGGGCGTCCGCATTTT
CASSGSGTGRPHF
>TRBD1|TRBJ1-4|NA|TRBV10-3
TGTGCCATCAGTCTAGGGGCCGGGACAGTTGAAAAACTGTTTTTT
CAISLGAGTVEKLFF
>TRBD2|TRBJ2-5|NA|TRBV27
TGTGCCAGCAGTCACGGGCGGGAGGGGGCCCAGTACTTC
CASSHGREGAQYF
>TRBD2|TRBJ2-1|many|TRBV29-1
TGCAGCGTTAAGATCTTAAGCGGGAGTTACAATGAGCAGTTCTTC
CSVKILSGSYNEQFF
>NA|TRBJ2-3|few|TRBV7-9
TGTGCCAGCAGCTTAACCGGGCCCGGTAGTAATACGCAGTATTTT
CASSLTGPGSNTQYF
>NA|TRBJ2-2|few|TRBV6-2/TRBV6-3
TGTGCCAGCAGTTACACACCACAGGGAACCGGGGAGCTGTTTTTT
CASSYTPQGTGELFF
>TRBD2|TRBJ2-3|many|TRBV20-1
TGCAGTGCTAGAGATTTAGCAGCTAGCGGGAGGTCAGATACGCAGTATTTT
CSARDLAASGRSDTQYF
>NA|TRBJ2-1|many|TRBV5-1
TGCGCCAGCAGCTCGGACAGTTTATCGTACGAGCAGTTCTTC
CASSSDSLSYEQFF
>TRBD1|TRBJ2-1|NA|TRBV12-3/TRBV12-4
TGTGCCAGCACGGGACAGGTGCACAATGAGCAGTTCTTC
CASTGQVHNEQFF
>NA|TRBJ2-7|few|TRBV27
TGTGCCAGCAGTTTTTGGGGGGAGGCAACCTACGAGCAGTACTTC
CASSFWGEATYEQYF
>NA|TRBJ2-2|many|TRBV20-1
TGCAGTGCTAGCGGGAGCTATAACACCGGGGAGCTGTTTTTT
CSASGSYNTGELFF
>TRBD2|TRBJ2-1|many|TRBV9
TGTGCCAGCAGCGCGGGACTAGCGAGCTCCTACAATGAGCAGTTCTTC
CASSAGLASSYNEQFF
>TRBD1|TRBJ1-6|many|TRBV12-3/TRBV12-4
TGTGCCAGCAGTTTGGGAACAGGGGTTGGGAATTCACCCCTCCACTTT
CASSLGTGVGNSPLHF
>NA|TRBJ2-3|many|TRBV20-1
TGCAGTGCTAGACGAGGGCCAAGCACAGATACGCAGTATTTT
CSARRGPSTDTQYF
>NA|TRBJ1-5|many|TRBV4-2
TGTGCCAGCAGCCCGCTGGGGGTGGAGCCCCAGCATTTT
CASSPLGVEPQHF
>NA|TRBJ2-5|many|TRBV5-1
TGCGCCAGCAGCTCAATTCGGGCAGAAGAGACCCAGTACTTC
CASSSIRAEETQYF
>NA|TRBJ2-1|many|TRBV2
TGTGCCAGCAGAGAAGTCGCCAACAATGAGCAGTTCTTC
CASREVANNEQFF
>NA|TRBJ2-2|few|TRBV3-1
TGTGCCAGCAGCCAAGATTGGGGGCGAGGGACTTCTACCGGGGAGCTGTTTTTT
CASSQDWGRGTSTGELFF
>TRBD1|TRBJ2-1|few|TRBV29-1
TGCAGCGTTGACGAACAGGGGGCTTTGCAGTTCTTC
CSVDEQGALQFF
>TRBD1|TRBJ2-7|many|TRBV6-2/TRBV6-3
TGTGCCAGCAGAAATCCGGGACAGGGCTCCTACGAGCAGTACTTC
CASRNPGQGSYEQYF
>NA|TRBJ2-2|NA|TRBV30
TGTGCCTGGAGCGAAGGGGTTGACACCGGGGAGCTGTTTTTT
CAWSEGVDTGELFF
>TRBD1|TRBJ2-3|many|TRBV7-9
TGTGCCAGCAGCCGGGGACAGACGTTCACAGATACGCAGTATTTT
CASSRGQTFTDTQYF
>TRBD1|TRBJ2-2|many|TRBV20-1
TGCAGTGCTTCGGGACAGGGGAACACCGGGGAGCTGTTTTTT
CSASGQGNTGELFF
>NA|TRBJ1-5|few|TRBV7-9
TGTGCCAGCAGCTTAGAAGAGGGACTTAATCATCCCCAGCATTTT
CASSLEEGLNHPQHF
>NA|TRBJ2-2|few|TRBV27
TGTGCCAGCATCAGGGGAAGGGAGCTGTTTTTT
CASIRGRELFF
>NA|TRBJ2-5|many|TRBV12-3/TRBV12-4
TGTGCCAGCAGACCCGTGGGGTCAGAGACCCAGTACTTC
CASRPVGSETQYF
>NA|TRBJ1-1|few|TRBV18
TGTGCCAGCTCACCACCCATTATCCCTGAAGCTTTCTTT
CASSPPIIPEAFF
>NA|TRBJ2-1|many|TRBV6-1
TGTGCCAGCAGTCCCCATTCGGGGCTCAGCAGTGAGCAGTTCTTC
CASSPHSGLSSEQFF
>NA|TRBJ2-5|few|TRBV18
TGTGCCAGCTCACCGGGATTTGAGACCCAGTACTTC
CASSPGFETQYF
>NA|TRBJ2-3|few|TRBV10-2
TGCGCCAGCATCCCAGGGAGGATCGGCAGCACAGATACGCAGTATTTT
CASIPGRIGSTDTQYF
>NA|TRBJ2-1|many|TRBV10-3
TGTGGCGTTGCTGGGGTGAGAAATGAGCAGTTCTTC
CGVAGVRNEQFF
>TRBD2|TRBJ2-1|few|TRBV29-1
TGCAGCGTTGATCTGGGGGGAGCGGGAGAGGGGGGTCGGAATGAGCAGTTCTTC
CSVDLGGAGEGGRNEQFF
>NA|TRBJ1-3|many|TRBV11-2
TGTGCCAGCAGCACATATAAGGGAGAACACACCATATATTTT
CASSTYKGEHTIYF
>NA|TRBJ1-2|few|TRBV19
TGTGCCAGTATGGAGAGAGGCTACACCTTC
CASMERGYTF
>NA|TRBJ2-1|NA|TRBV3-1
TGTGCCAGCAGCGCCCGACAGCTAAGCTCCTACAATGAGCAGTTCTTC
CASSARQLSSYNEQFF
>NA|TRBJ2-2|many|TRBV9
TGTGCCAGCAGCGTAGAGTTCGGGGAGCTGTTTTTT
CASSVEFGELFF
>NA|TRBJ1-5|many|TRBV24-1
TGTGCCACCAGTGTTCAGGGTGGACAGCCCCAGCATTTT
CATSVQGGQPQHF
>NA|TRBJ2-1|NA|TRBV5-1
TGCGCCAGAAGCTTGGTGGGAGGCCCCTACAATGAGCAGTTCTTC
CARSLVGGPYNEQFF
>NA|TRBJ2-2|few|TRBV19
TGTGCCAGTAGTATCCAGGGCGAAGGGGTCGGGGAGCTGTTTTTT
CASSIQGEGVGELFF
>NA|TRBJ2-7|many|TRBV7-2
TGTGCCAGCAGCTTAGCTGCCGGACTCGAGCAGTACTTC
CASSLAAGLEQYF
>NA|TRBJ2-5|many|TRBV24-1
TGTGCCACCAGTGGGAACGAGACCCAGTACTTC
CATSGNETQYF
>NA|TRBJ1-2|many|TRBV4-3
TGCGCCAGCAAACAGACTTTAGGGGGACTGGGGGCAGCGGGATATGGCTACACCTTC
CASKQTLGGLGAAGYGYTF
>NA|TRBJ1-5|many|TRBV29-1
TGCAGCGTGGTGGACAGACACAATCAGCCCCAGCATTTT
CSVVDRHNQPQHF
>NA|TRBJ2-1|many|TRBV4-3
TGCGCCAGCAGCCAAGATCTTAGCTCCCCGAGCTCCTACAATGAGCAGTTCTTC
CASSQDLSSPSSYNEQFF
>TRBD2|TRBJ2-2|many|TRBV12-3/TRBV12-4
TGTGCCAGCAGTTTTTCTCCGGGAGGTCGAACCGGGGAGCTGTTTTTT
CASSFSPGGRTGELFF
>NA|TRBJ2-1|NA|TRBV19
TGTGCCAGTAGTAATGGGGCTATCGAGCAGTTCTTC
CASSNGAIEQFF
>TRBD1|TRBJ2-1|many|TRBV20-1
TGCAGTGCTAGCGGGACAGGGGCCAACAATGAGCAGTTCTTC
CSASGTGANNEQFF
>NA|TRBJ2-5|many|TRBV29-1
TGCAGCGTTGAAGATAGGGAAGGGAGCCCCCGGGAGACCCAGTACTTC
CSVEDREGSPRETQYF
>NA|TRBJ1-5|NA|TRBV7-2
TGTGCCAGCAGCCCGGGACCGGGACAGCCCCAGCATTTT
CASSPGPGQPQHF
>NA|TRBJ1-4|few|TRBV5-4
TGTGCCAGCAGCTTGGCAGGGTTGGCGGACGCAACTAATGAAAAACTGTTTTTT
CASSLAGLADATNEKLFF
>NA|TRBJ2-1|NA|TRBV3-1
TGTGCCAGCAGCGGGTTAGGTGATGAGCAGTTCTTC
CASSGLGDEQFF
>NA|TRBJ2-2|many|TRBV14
TGTGCCAGCAGCCAAGACGGGAGACCTTTTCTGTTTTTT
CASSQDGRPFLFF
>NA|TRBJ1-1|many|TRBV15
TGTGCCACCGCCCAAGATCTGAACACTGAAGCTTTCTTT
CATAQDLNTEAFF
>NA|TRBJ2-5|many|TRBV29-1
TGCAGCGCCTCAAGGGGCCTAGCCAAAGAGACCCAGTACTTC
CSASRGLAKETQYF
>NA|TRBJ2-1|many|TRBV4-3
TGCGCCAGCAGCCAAGGACAAGTCCTTGCGGCCTACAATGAGCAGTTCTTC
CASSQGQVLAAYNEQFF